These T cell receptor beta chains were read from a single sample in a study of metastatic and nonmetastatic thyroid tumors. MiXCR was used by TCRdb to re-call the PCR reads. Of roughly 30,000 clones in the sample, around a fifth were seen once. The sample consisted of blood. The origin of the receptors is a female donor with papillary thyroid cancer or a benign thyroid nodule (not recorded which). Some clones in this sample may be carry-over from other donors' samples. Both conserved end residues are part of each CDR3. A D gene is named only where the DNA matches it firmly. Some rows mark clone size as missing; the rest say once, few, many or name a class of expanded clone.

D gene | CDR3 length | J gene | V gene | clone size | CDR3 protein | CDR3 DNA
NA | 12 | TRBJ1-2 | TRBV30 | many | CAWTQTAYGYTF | TGTGCCTGGACACAAACCGCCTATGGCTACACCTTC
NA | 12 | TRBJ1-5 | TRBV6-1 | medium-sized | CASRVGAQPQHF | TGTGCCAGCAGGGTTGGGGCTCAGCCCCAGCATTTT
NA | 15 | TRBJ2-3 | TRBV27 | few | CASLRDAGLSDTQYF | TGTGCCAGCCTGCGAGATGCGGGGTTGTCAGATACGCAGTATTTT
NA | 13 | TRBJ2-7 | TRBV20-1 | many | CSASLFGPSEQYF | TGCAGTGCTAGTTTATTCGGGCCCAGCGAGCAGTACTTC
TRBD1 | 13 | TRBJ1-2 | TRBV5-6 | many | CASSLGQGDGYTF | TGTGCCAGCAGCCTTGGACAGGGAGATGGCTACACCTTC
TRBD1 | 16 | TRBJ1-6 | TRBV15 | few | CATSGGQADYNSPLHF | TGTGCCACCAGCGGGGGACAGGCGGACTATAATTCACCCCTCCACTTT
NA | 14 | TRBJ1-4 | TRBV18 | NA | CASSPASTNEKLFF | TGTGCCAGCTCGCCCGCGTCAACTAATGAAAAACTGTTTTTT
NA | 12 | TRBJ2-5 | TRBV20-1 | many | CSAPGPQETQYF | TGCAGTGCCCCAGGGCCCCAAGAGACCCAGTACTTC
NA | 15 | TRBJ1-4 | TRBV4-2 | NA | CASSPSQVGNEKLFF | TGTGCCAGCAGCCCCTCACAGGTGGGCAATGAAAAACTGTTTTTT
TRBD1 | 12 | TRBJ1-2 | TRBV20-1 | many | CSATGTDYGYTF | TGCAGTGCAACCGGGACAGACTATGGCTACACCTTC
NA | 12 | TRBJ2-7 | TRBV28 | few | CASTPPRGKQYF | TGTGCCAGCACTCCCCCCAGGGGCAAGCAGTACTTC
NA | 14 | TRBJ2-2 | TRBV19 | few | CASSTERDTGELFF | TGTGCCAGTAGTACCGAAAGGGACACCGGGGAGCTGTTTTTT
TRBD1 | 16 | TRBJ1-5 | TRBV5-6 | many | CASSLSPGQGYQPQHF | TGTGCCAGCAGCTTATCACCGGGACAGGGGTATCAGCCCCAGCATTTT
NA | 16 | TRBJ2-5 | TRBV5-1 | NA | CASSPWTQPDGETQYF | TGCGCCAGCAGCCCATGGACACAACCGGATGGGGAGACCCAGTACTTC
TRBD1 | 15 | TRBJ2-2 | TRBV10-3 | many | CAITTGQQFTGELFF | TGTGCCATCACCACGGGACAGCAATTCACCGGGGAGCTGTTTTTT
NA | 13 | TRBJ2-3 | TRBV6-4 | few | CASSMRLGDTQYF | TGTGCCAGCAGTATGAGATTGGGAGATACGCAGTATTTT
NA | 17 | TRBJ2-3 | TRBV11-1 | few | CASSSPSGRSSTDTQYF | TGTGCCAGCAGCTCACCCTCGGGACGTTCTAGCACAGATACGCAGTATTTT
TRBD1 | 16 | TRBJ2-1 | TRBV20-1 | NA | CSASPQQGAIYNEQFF | TGCAGTGCTTCACCTCAACAGGGGGCGATCTACAATGAGCAGTTCTTC
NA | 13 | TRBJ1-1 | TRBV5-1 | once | CASIGPMNTEAFF | TGCGCCAGCATAGGGCCCATGAACACTGAAGCTTTCTTT
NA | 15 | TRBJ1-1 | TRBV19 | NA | CASSTPGHGKTEAFF | TGTGCCAGTAGTACCCCCGGACATGGGAAAACTGAAGCTTTCTTT
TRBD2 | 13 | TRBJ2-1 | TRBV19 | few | CASSARTSGAGIF | TGTGCCAGTAGCGCCCGGACTAGCGGAGCCGGGATCTTC
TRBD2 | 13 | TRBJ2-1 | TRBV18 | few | CASSPTSGGRLFF | TGTGCCAGCTCACCAACTAGCGGGGGCCGCCTGTTCTTC
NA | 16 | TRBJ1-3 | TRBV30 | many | CAWSGGQGATGNTIYF | TGTGCCTGGTCGGGCGGTCAGGGAGCCACTGGAAACACCATATATTTT
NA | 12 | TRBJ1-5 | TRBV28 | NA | CASSLGREPQHF | TGTGCCAGCAGTTTAGGCAGGGAGCCCCAGCATTTT
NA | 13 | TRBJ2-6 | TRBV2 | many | CASSPSGANVLTF | TGTGCCAGCAGCCCATCTGGGGCCAACGTCCTGACTTTC
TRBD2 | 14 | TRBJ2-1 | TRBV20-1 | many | CSAQRELPYNEQFF | TGCAGTGCCCAGCGGGAACTTCCCTACAATGAGCAGTTCTTC
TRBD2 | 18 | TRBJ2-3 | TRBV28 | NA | CASSFRTSGRRGTDTQYF | TGTGCCAGCAGTTTTAGAACTAGCGGGAGGCGGGGCACAGATACGCAGTATTTT
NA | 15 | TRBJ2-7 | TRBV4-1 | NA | CASSQRVAVKYEQYF | TGCGCCAGCAGCCAGCGTGTAGCGGTAAAGTACGAGCAGTACTTC
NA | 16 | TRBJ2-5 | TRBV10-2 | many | CASSDWFGRTQETQYF | TGCGCCAGCAGTGATTGGTTTGGACGGACCCAAGAGACCCAGTACTTC
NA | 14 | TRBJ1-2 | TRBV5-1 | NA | CASSLEQRNYGYTF | TGCGCCAGCAGCTTGGAGCAACGCAACTATGGCTACACCTTC
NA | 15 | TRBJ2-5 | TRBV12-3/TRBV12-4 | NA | CASSKRDTLQETQYF | TGTGCCAGCAGCAAAAGGGACACCCTCCAAGAGACCCAGTACTTC
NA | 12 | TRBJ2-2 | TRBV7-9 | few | CASSLGVGELFF | TGTGCCAGCAGCTTAGGGGTCGGGGAGCTGTTTTTT
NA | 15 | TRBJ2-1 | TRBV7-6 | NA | CASSSDIGGYNEQFF | TGTGCCAGCAGCTCCGACATCGGGGGCTACAATGAGCAGTTCTTC
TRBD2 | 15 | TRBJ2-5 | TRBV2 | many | CASRNGGAYQETQYF | TGTGCCAGCAGGAACGGGGGGGCCTACCAAGAGACCCAGTACTTC
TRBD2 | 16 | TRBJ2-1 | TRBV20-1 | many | CSARDPTSGKTNEQFF | TGCAGTGCTAGAGATCCGACTAGCGGGAAAACCAATGAGCAGTTCTTC
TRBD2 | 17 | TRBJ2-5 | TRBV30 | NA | CAWTPGRLAGVGKTQYF | TGTGCCTGGACGCCCGGGAGGCTAGCGGGAGTAGGGAAGACCCAGTACTTC
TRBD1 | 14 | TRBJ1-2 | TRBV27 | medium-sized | CASSTGQGAVGYTF | TGTGCCAGCAGTACGGGACAGGGGGCGGTTGGCTACACCTTC
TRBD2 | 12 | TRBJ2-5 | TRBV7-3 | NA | CATTGGVKTQYF | TGTGCCACTACCGGGGGGGTAAAGACCCAGTACTTC
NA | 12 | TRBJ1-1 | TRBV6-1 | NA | CATRGGGTEAFF | TGTGCCACCAGAGGAGGGGGAACTGAAGCTTTCTTT
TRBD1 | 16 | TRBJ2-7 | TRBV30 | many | CAWSFPGRDRGPQQYF | TGTGCCTGGAGTTTCCCCGGCCGGGACAGGGGTCCCCAGCAGTACTTC
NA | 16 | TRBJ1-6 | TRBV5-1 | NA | CASSLLYQESGSPLHF | TGCGCCAGCAGCTTGTTGTACCAGGAGTCGGGTTCACCCCTCCACTTT
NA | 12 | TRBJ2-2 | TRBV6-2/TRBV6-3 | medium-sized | CASSYETGELFF | TGTGCCAGCAGTTATGAGACCGGGGAGCTGTTTTTT